What follows are 9 T cell receptor beta chains derived from one specimen sequenced in a study of T cells in Graves' hyperthyroidism and ophthalmopathy. Amplified regions were TCR beta CDR3 sequences from RNA transcripts. With the HTBI primer set, the TCR CDR3 went through a first round of RT-PCR. TCRdb processed the multiplex PCR reads anew with MiXCR; each CDR3 protein has one entry. The sample shows 550,000 to 600,000 distinct CDR3 sequences, 16% of them seen only once. Sequencing input: blood. The receptors come from a woman younger than 35 with Graves' hyperthyroidism.

Concerning this clonotype: With a much larger clone just one base away, this may be a read error. The rearrangement joins TRBV24-1 to TRBJ1-5; D remains ambiguous. The CDR3 has 14 residues. Trimming shortened V by 5 bases and J by 4 bases, and 11 bases separated the two germline ends. Germline V gives CDR1 KGHDR, CDR2 SFDVKD. For the CDR3, the DNA is TGTGCCACCAGTGGTTCGCTTGGGAATCAGCCCCAGCATTTT. The encoded protein is CATSGSLGNQPQHF.

This clonotype showed up many times. V is TRBV5-1 and J is TRBJ2-7; 8 nucleotides align to TRBD2. CDR3 length: 15 residues. In germline, CDR1 is SGHRS, CDR2 YFSETQ. J gave up 0 bases and V 0 bases, and 2 bases lay outside the gene matches. Written as DNA, the CDR3 is TGCGCCAGCAGCTTGGGCGGGAGGAACTCCTACGAGCAGTACTTC. Translating gives CASSLGGRNSYEQYF.

The table lists this clonotype with many counts. The chain couples TRBV12-3 or TRBV12-4 to TRBJ1-1, with unresolved D. V lost 0 bases and J lost 6, with 8 bases in between. The CDR3 has 13 amino acids. CDR3 residues: CASSLAPTAEAFF. The CDR3, as DNA: TGTGCCAGCAGTTTAGCGCCTACAGCTGAAGCTTTCTTT.

This clonotype was seen ten or more times. The chain employs TRBV20-1 and TRBJ2-7; D is uncertain. Trimming shortened V by 0 bases and J by 1 base, and 10 bases separated the two germline ends. The V gene's germline CDR1 is DFQATT and CDR2 SNEGSKA (reference sequence). This CDR3 region has 14 residues. CDR3 nucleotide sequence: TGCAGTGCTAGAGATCCTATGGGATCCTACGAGCAGTACTTC. Translation: CSARDPMGSYEQYF.

The J gene is TRBJ1-1, the V gene TRBV19; unclear D gene. CDR1 is LNHDA and CDR2 is SQIVND in the germline V gene (reference sequence). Trimming took 6 bases from V and 2 from J, leaving 16 bases between them. The CDR3 sequence is 15 residues long. The CDR3 sequence: CASRVAGSRNTEAFF. The DNA for the CDR3 is TGTGCCAGTAGGGTCGCGGGCTCCCGTAACACTGAAGCTTTCTTT.

This clonotype occurred a few times. This chain's CDR3 is CATSRSGQRFSYEQYF. As DNA, the CDR3 is TGTGCCACCAGCAGGTCGGGACAGCGATTCTCCTACGAGCAGTACTTC. V is TRBV15 and J is TRBJ2-7; 7 nucleotides line up with TRBD1. The CDR3 is 16 amino acids. With V trimmed by 3 bases and J by 0 bases, 8 bases remained unmatched. Germline CDR1 reads LNHNV; CDR2 reads YYDKDF (reference sequence).

The rearrangement uses TRBV19 and TRBJ1-5, with 8 bases fitting TRBD1. This CDR3 has 16 amino acids. The germline V gene encodes CDR1 LNHDA and CDR2 SQIVND (reference sequence). Trimming at V came to 4 bases and at J to 2 bases, leaving 7 bases not matched to a gene. CDR3 in DNA: TGTGCCAGTAGTAGCACAGGGGGATTAGGCAATCAGCCCCAGCATTTT. The encoded protein is CASSSTGGLGNQPQHF.

The gene calls are TRBV13 and TRBJ2-7, with D possibly called TRBD1 or TRBD2 (5 bases each). Germline V gene lookup returns CDR1 PRHDT and CDR2 FYEKMQ (reference sequence). V was clipped by 5 bases and J by 2 bases, with 16 bases between them. The length of the CDR3 is 15 residues. The CDR3 region has the DNA TGTGCCAGCAGCCCCTCTAGCCGGGGCCCCTACGAGCAGTACTTC. This gives the protein CASSPSSRGPYEQYF. Based on the CDR3 plus reference TRBV13 and TRBJ2-7, the full variable domain is AAGVIQSPRHLIKEKRETATLKCYPIPRHDTVYWYQQGPGQDPQFLISFYEKMQSDKGSIPDRFSAQQFSDYHSELNMSSLELGDSALYFCASSPSSRGPYEQYFGPGTRLTVT.

This clonotype occurred a few times. V and J are TRBV6-1 and TRBJ2-7; D unresolved. The germline V and J ends were trimmed by 7 bases and 6 bases, with 16 bases remaining between them. The CDR3 has 13 amino acids. Germline V gives CDR1 MNHNS, CDR2 SASEGT. CDR3 loop: CASTRGNPLEQYF. The DNA for the CDR3 is TGTGCCAGCACGAGAGGTAATCCTCTCGAGCAGTACTTC.